This T cell receptor beta chain was recovered during a study of OX40 agonist ivuxolimab in advanced cancers. Assay: immunoSEQ multiplex PCR; the TCRdb copy retains only in-frame clones and omits some. Of 80,000 to 100,000 clones listed, around 94% are singletons. Germline-derived CDR1 and CDR2 are LGHNT and FRNRAP. This CDR3 comprises 12 residues. Trimming left V 6 bases short and J 7 bases short, with 10 bases between. This clone has just one count. V usage is TRBV12-5 and J usage is TRBJ2-1; D remains ambiguous. The sample in question was CD4+ or CD8+ T cells sorted from blood, obtained in a trial of the OX40 agonist ivuxolimab. The receptor comes from an adult with an advanced solid tumor such as melanoma, head and neck, liver or kidney cancer. The CDR3 reads CASGPGVNEQFF. The CDR3 DNA follows: TGTGCTAGTGGCCCAGGAGTGAATGAGCAGTTCTTC. Full variable domain (missing parts from reference TRBV12-5 and TRBJ2-1): DARVTQTPRHKVTEMGQEVTMRCQPILGHNTVFWYRQTMMQGLELLAYFRNRAPLDDSGMPKDRFSAEMPDATLATLKIQPSEPRDSAVYFCASGPGVNEQFFGPGTRLTVL.